What follows describes a single T cell receptor (beta chain). Antigen unknown. PCR was performed using 60 Vbeta and 13 Jbeta primers. TCRdb keeps only in-frame clones here, not all; method: immunoSEQ multiplex PCR. This sample has roughly 100,000 clones; roughly 80% occur once, and the top ten carry approximately 4%. Germline V gives CDR1 MGHRA, CDR2 YSYEKL. The trim removed 4 bases at V and 1 base at J, leaving 8 bases unmatched. The CDR3 consists of 17 residues. These data come from a study of cytomegalovirus exposure and HLA in healthy donors. Study-wide points: V- and J-gene trimming in TCR beta was tied to a missense DCLRE1C variant by an analysis performed later. According to a later analysis, most TCR beta chains associated with CMV appeared HLA-restricted. Being indistinguishable, some V segments were excluded, TRBV6-2 and TRBV6-3 among them. Reportedly, cytomegalovirus status was diagnosed with high sensitivity and specificity.

The specimen was PBMCs. This rearrangement joins TRBV4-1 to TRBJ2-1; 9 nucleotides align to TRBD2. The TCR was taken from a man aged 50 or older in good health and CMV-seropositive. Here the CDR3 reads CASSRSTSGWSYNEQFF. As DNA, the CDR3 is TGCGCCAGCAGCCGCTCTACTAGCGGGTGGTCCTACAATGAGCAGTTCTTC.